This T cell receptor (beta chain) emerged from a study of identical twins. Study results and limitations: Twins' surplus sharing was weaker for beta out-of-frame sequences.

This clonotype appeared a few times. Its matching antigen is unknown. From germline, CDR1 is SGHTA and CDR2 FQGNSA. V lost 3 bases to trimming and J lost 5 bases; unmatched junction nucleotides: 10. The CDR3 is 16 amino acids. In TCRdb, the 5' RACE reads were re-called with MiXCR into one record per CDR3 protein. Of 210,000 or so distinct CDR3 sequences listed, under 10% are singletons. All of the donors were Caucasians in good health. The same sample was also used in a study of yellow fever vaccine responses in identical twins.

The rearrangement uses TRBV7-2 and TRBJ2-5; 9 positions match TRBD2. The sample comprised memory (CD45RO+) T cells sorted from blood. This clonotype originated in a woman aged 18-35 years in good health. This CDR3 is CASSFFLRGRAETQYF. CDR3 sequence (DNA): TGTGCCAGCAGCTTCTTTTTGCGCGGGAGGGCCGAGACCCAGTACTTC.